The 19 T cell receptor beta chains below all came from one sample that was sequenced in a study of CD8+CD57+ T cells in acquired aplastic anemia. TCR beta VDJ and CDR3 were profiled, and genomic DNA was the template. One entry per CDR3 protein results from TCRdb running MiXCR on the reads. The sample lists about 160,000 distinct CDR3 sequences; roughly 50% were seen once. Sequenced patients had shown CD8+CD57+ cell expansion by flow cytometry. The sequenced sample was sorted CD4+, CD8+, or CD8+CD57+ T cells (not recorded which) from PBMCs. The receptors were sampled from a human donor with aplastic anemia.

In this sample, this clonotype turned up a few times. This chain connects TRBV4-3 to TRBJ2-2, with D hard to call. The CDR3 extends over 18 amino acids. Germline V gene lookup returns CDR1 LGHNA and CDR2 YSLEER. The V and J ends lost 0 bases and 0 bases respectively, with 14 bases between them. The CDR3 here is CASSQDSFGNSNTGELFF. The CDR3 DNA sequence: TGCGCCAGCAGCCAAGATAGTTTCGGCAATTCGAACACCGGGGAGCTGTTTTTT.

There are a few counts of this clonotype. The chain uses TRBV4-2 and TRBJ1-2; possibly TRBD1 for D (5 bases). CDR3 length: 15 residues. Trimming took 1 base from V and 4 from J, leaving 13 bases between them. Looked up from germline, CDR1 is LGHNA and CDR2 is YNFKEQ. The CDR3, as DNA: TGTGCCAGCAGCCAAGCCCGGGGCAGTTTCTATGGCTACACCTTC. Amino acid sequence: CASSQARGSFYGYTF.

This clonotype was seen just once. The CDR3 sequence is CSVETSGAYEQYF. The CDR3 bases are TGCAGCGTTGAGACTAGCGGGGCCTACGAGCAGTACTTC. The J gene is TRBJ2-7, the V gene TRBV29-1, with 11 bases matching TRBD2. Per the germline V gene, CDR1 is SQVTM and CDR2 is ANQGSEA. V was pared by 3 bases and J by 2 bases, with 0 bases of the junction left unmatched. This CDR3 is built from 13 residues.

This clonotype was found many times. The CDR3 sequence: CASSLGPGTTEAFF. Written as DNA, the CDR3 is TGTGCCAGCAGCTTAGGGCCGGGAACCACTGAAGCTTTCTTT. V gene TRBV7-9 combines with J gene TRBJ1-1; D is unclear. Germline lookup yields CDR1 SEHNR and CDR2 FQNEAQ (reference sequence). With 1 base removed from V and 4 bases from J, the gap between germline ends came to 10 bases. The CDR3 consists of 14 residues.

The J gene is TRBJ2-5, the V gene TRBV19; 12 nucleotides agree with TRBD1. V shed 6 bases, J shed 5 bases, and the junction held 10 bases outside the gene matches. CDR1 is LNHDA and CDR2 is SQIVND in the germline V gene (reference sequence). The CDR3 totals 16 residues. In DNA form, the CDR3 reads TGTGCCAGTAGCATCGGGACAGGGGGCATCGGGGAGACCCAGTACTTC. Its translation is CASSIGTGGIGETQYF.

This chain connects TRBV30 to TRBJ2-5; 8 nucleotides line up with TRBD2. CDR1 GTSNPN and CDR2 SVGIG come from the germline V gene (reference sequence). V lost 0 bases and J lost 5; bases outside the gene matches: 11. This CDR3 contains 16 residues. The chain's CDR3 is CAWSVGVLAGRETQYF. As DNA, the CDR3 is TGTGCCTGGAGTGTTGGTGTGCTAGCGGGTAGGGAGACCCAGTACTTC.

The rearrangement uses TRBV3-1 and TRBJ1-1; D remains ambiguous. The CDR3 contains 13 residues. Germline V gives CDR1 LGHDT, CDR2 YNNKEL (reference sequence). With 8 bases removed from V and 1 base from J, the gap between germline ends came to 11 bases. The CDR3 sequence is CASQRTENTEAFF. CDR3 in DNA: TGTGCCAGCCAACGGACGGAGAACACTGAAGCTTTCTTT.

This clonotype has only a few counts. The V and J genes are TRBV27 and TRBJ1-1; D gene ambiguous. The germline V gene has CDR1 MNHEY and CDR2 SMNVEV (reference sequence). V was shortened by 4 bases and J by 1 base, with 7 bases between the two germline ends. The CDR3 loop spans 13 amino acids. CDR3 loop: CASSSIGNTEAFF. The CDR3 DNA follows: TGTGCCAGCAGTTCAATTGGGAACACTGAAGCTTTCTTT.

The chain couples TRBV18 to TRBJ1-4; D not certain. V shed 4 bases and J shed 3 bases, with 24 bases lying between them. The CDR3 sequence is 19 residues long. Germline V gene data show CDR1 as KGHSH and CDR2 as LQKENI. The CDR3 DNA sequence: TGTGCCAGCTCACTAGGATGGATGACGGCTGGTATAGCTAATGAAAAACTGTTTTTT. Translating gives CASSLGWMTAGIANEKLFF.

This chain links TRBV20-1 with TRBJ2-5, with D tentatively TRBD1 (6 bases). There are 12 residues in the CDR3. Germline CDR1 is DFQATT and CDR2 is SNEGSKA (reference sequence). Trimming took off 5 bases at V and 5 bases at J, with 12 bases between the two ends. The CDR3 nucleotides read TGCAGTGCTGAACAGGGCTACGAGACCCAGTACTTC. This codes for CSAEQGYETQYF.

Here the CDR3 DNA reads TGTGCCAGCAGTGCCCAACAGGAGACGGGCCACGAGCAGTACTTC. This translates into CASSAQQETGHEQYF. The rearrangement uses TRBV2 and TRBJ2-7, with D tentatively TRBD1 (5 bases). The CDR3 spans 15 residues. Between the trimmed V and J ends, which lost 4 bases and 5 bases, there was a span of 18 bases. From germline, CDR1 is SNHLY and CDR2 FYNNEI.

This clonotype came up many times. The V and J genes are TRBV25-1 and TRBJ1-2, with 8 bases fitting TRBD1. The CDR3 is 16 amino acids. Per the germline V gene, CDR1 is MGHDK and CDR2 is SYGVNS. Germline trimming cut 4 bases from V and 5 bases from J; bases unmatched to any gene: 12. DNA of the CDR3: TGTGCCAGCAGTGGAATCCTCAGGGGGCAGGAGTATGGCTACACCTTC. This encodes CASSGILRGQEYGYTF.

The chain carries TRBV19 and TRBJ2-1, with 12 bases lining up with TRBD2. This CDR3 region has 12 residues. Germline V gene data show CDR1 as LNHDA and CDR2 as SQIVND (reference sequence). DNA of the CDR3: TGTTCTAGCGGGGGGGAAGTAGAAGAGCAGTTCTTC. The encoded protein is CSSGGEVEEQFF. Filled out from reference TRBV19 and TRBJ2-1, the complete variable domain reads DGGITQSPKYLFRKEGQNVTLSCEQNLNHDAMYWYRQDPGQGLRLIYYSQIVNDFQKGDIAEGYSVSREKKESFPLTVTSAQKNPTAFYLCSSGGEVEEQFFGPGTRLTVL.

A remark on this clonotype: Being one base from a much bigger clone, this may be a read error. The chain is built from TRBV9 and TRBJ2-1, with TRBD2 identical over 10 bases. The CDR3 runs 16 residues. Looked up from germline, CDR1 is SGDLS and CDR2 is YYNGEE. V gave up 0 bases and J gave up 3 bases; unmatched junction bases: 3. Here the CDR3 reads CASSVGLAGGYNEQFF. Written as DNA, the CDR3 is TGTGCCAGCAGCGTAGGTTTAGCGGGAGGCTACAATGAGCAGTTCTTC.

This clonotype was recorded once. V gene TRBV2 combines with J gene TRBJ1-2, with a possible D match to TRBD1 (6 bases). The CDR3 totals 15 residues. Germline CDR1 reads SNHLY; CDR2 reads FYNNEI. The V end lost 7 bases, the J end lost 0 bases, and 15 bases lay between the germline ends. CDR3 loop: CASTRTGISNYGYTF. Here the CDR3 DNA reads TGTGCCAGCACTCGAACAGGGATTTCTAACTATGGCTACACCTTC. The complete variable domain, with remaining parts taken from reference TRBV2 and TRBJ1-2, reads EPEVTQTPSHQVTQMGQEVILRCVPISNHLYFYWYRQILGQKVEFLVSFYNNEISEKSEIFDDQFSVERPDGSNFTLKIRSTKLEDSAMYFCASTRTGISNYGYTFGSGTRLTVV.

This clonotype was seen a handful of times. The chain combines TRBV27 with TRBJ2-7, with 7 bases aligning to TRBD1. Losses at the gene ends were 0 bases for V and 1 base for J; bases not matched to a gene: 3. Germline CDR1 and CDR2: MNHEY and SMNVEV (reference sequence). This CDR3 is built from 15 residues. CDR3 nucleotide sequence: TGTGCCAGCAGTTTATCGACAGGGACATCCTACGAGCAGTACTTC. Translating it yields CASSLSTGTSYEQYF.

The chain employs TRBV7-2 and TRBJ2-2; perhaps D is TRBD1 or TRBD2 (5 bases each). This CDR3 has 13 amino acids. The V end was cut by 6 bases, the J end by 7 bases, with 12 bases between. Germline lookup yields CDR1 SGHTA and CDR2 FQGNSA. CDR3 nucleotide sequence: TGTGCCAGCAGGCCAACGAGGGGCGGGGAGCTGTTTTTT. Translating it yields CASRPTRGGELFF.

The chain recombines TRBV20-1 with TRBJ2-3; 13 bases agree with TRBD2. This CDR3 is 15 amino acids long. Germline values: CDR1 DFQATT, CDR2 SNEGSKA (reference sequence). Trimming at V came to 3 bases and at J to 4 bases, leaving 4 bases not matched to a gene. CDR3 coding DNA: TGCAGTGCTAGTCGCACTAGCGGGAGGGCAGATACGCAGTATTTT. Amino acids: CSASRTSGRADTQYF.

The chain has TRBV7-2 and TRBJ1-2; D gene ambiguous. Germline CDR1 reads SGHTA; CDR2 reads FQGNSA. V lost 6 bases and J lost 6, with 11 bases in between. The CDR3 is 12 amino acids. The CDR3 sequence: CASRGGVDGYTF. Written as DNA, the CDR3 is TGTGCCAGCAGAGGAGGAGTGGATGGCTACACCTTC.